Following are 25 T cell receptor beta chains from one sample sequenced in a study of shared clonotypes between healthy human individuals. The repertoire was sequenced with immunoSEQ multiplex PCR; TCRdb's copy has only in-frame clones and lacks some. The data show roughly 1,600,000 clones, just under 99% seen once. Specimen: naive CD4+ T cells sorted from blood. Subset noted: CD45RA+ positively selected. All receptors come from a man younger than 45 in good health.

The rearrangement joins TRBV5-8 to TRBJ2-7; D is unclear. The CDR3 runs to 17 residues. V was shortened by 4 bases and J by 2 bases, with 22 bases between the two germline ends. CDR1 and CDR2 from the germline V gene are SGHTS and YDEGEE. CDR3 DNA sequence: TGTGCCAGCAGCGGGTTGGGTCCTAGAGATCTTCCCTACGAGCAGTACTTC. This sequence encodes CASSGLGPRDLPYEQYF.

This clone was detected once. V is TRBV4-3 and J is TRBJ2-2; TRBD1 aligns across 7 bases. The V and J ends lost 0 bases and 4 bases, in that order; junction bases with no gene match: 5. Germline V lookup: CDR1 LGHNA, CDR2 YSLEER. The CDR3 runs 16 residues. The CDR3 region is CASSQDGRGITGELFF. The CDR3 DNA follows: TGCGCCAGCAGCCAAGATGGCAGGGGGATCACCGGGGAGCTGTTTTTT.

For this clone: The sample carries other DNA sequences with the same CDR3. The J gene is TRBJ1-1, the V gene TRBV29-1; maybe TRBD1 (5 bases). CDR3 size: 11 residues. Germline loops: CDR1 SQVTM, CDR2 ANQGSEA. Trimming removed 4 bases at V and 5 bases at J, with 8 bases between. The CDR3 DNA reads as TGCAGCGTTGTAAGGGGAACTGAAGCTTTCTTT. This translates into CSVVRGTEAFF.

This rearrangement joins TRBV29-1 to TRBJ1-4; D may be TRBD1 (5 bases). The germline gives CDR1 SQVTM, CDR2 ANQGSEA. The CDR3 consists of 12 residues. V gave up 3 bases and J gave up 5 bases, with 7 bases separating them. CDR3 nucleotide sequence: TGCAGCGTTGAGACAGACAATGAAAAACTGTTTTTT. Its protein is CSVETDNEKLFF.

This chain uses TRBV19 with TRBJ2-5, with D possibly matching TRBD2 (6 bases). Trimming pared 6 bases from V and 5 bases from J, leaving 13 bases between. CDR3 size: 13 residues. CDR1 is LNHDA and CDR2 is SQIVND in the germline V gene (reference sequence). Written as DNA, the CDR3 is TGTGCCAGTAGGATGAGGGCGGGGGAGACCCAGTACTTC. It specifies CASRMRAGETQYF. The whole variable domain, remainder taken from reference TRBV19 and TRBJ2-5, is DGGITQSPKYLFRKEGQNVTLSCEQNLNHDAMYWYRQDPGQGLRLIYYSQIVNDFQKGDIAEGYSVSREKKESFPLTVTSAQKNPTAFYLCASRMRAGETQYFGPGTRLLVL.

The chain employs TRBV9 and TRBJ2-1; 11 bases are a match to TRBD2. The CDR3 is 14 amino acids. V shed 2 bases and J 6 bases; nucleotides not matched to a gene: 1. Germline V gene data show CDR1 as SGDLS and CDR2 as YYNGEE. The CDR3 DNA follows: TGTGCCAGCAGCGTGGGACTAGCGGCCAATGAGCAGTTCTTC. Its translation: CASSVGLAANEQFF.

V is TRBV5-1 and J is TRBJ1-1; the D gene is possibly TRBD1 (5 bases). Germline CDR1 reads SGHRS; CDR2 reads YFSETQ. V was pared by 4 bases and J by 1 base, with 11 bases between. The CDR3 has 14 residues. The CDR3 DNA reads as TGCGCCAGCAGCCCGGGACTGCAGAACACTGAAGCTTTCTTT. Its protein product is CASSPGLQNTEAFF. The whole variable domain, remainder taken from reference TRBV5-1 and TRBJ1-1, is KAGVTQTPRYLIKTRGQQVTLSCSPISGHRSVSWYQQTPGQGLQFLFEYFSETQRNKGNFPGRFSGRQFSNSRSEMNVSTLELGDSALYLCASSPGLQNTEAFFGQGTRLTVV.

This clone has only one observation. The rearrangement joins TRBV28 to TRBJ2-7; D not certain. V was pared by 7 bases and J by 0 bases, with 16 bases between. From germline, CDR1 is MDHEN and CDR2 SYDVKM. The CDR3 is made up of 15 amino acids. In DNA form, the CDR3 reads TGTGCCAGCACCACTTTCGGGCTTCTCTCCTACGAGCAGTACTTC. Translated, it gives CASTTFGLLSYEQYF.

The chain recombines TRBV28 with TRBJ1-5; D unclear. From germline, CDR1 is MDHEN and CDR2 SYDVKM. The V and J ends lost 7 bases and 5 bases respectively, with 9 bases between them. The CDR3 runs to 12 residues. The CDR3 here is CASKPGYQPQHF. CDR3 nucleotide sequence: TGTGCCAGCAAGCCAGGTTATCAGCCCCAGCATTTT.

In regard to this clone: The identical CDR3 is also encoded by other nucleotide sequences in the sample. The rearrangement joins TRBV5-1 to TRBJ2-3; D is perhaps TRBD2 (6 bases). The CDR3 spans 14 residues. V gave up 2 bases and J gave up 3 bases, with 10 bases separating them. Germline CDR1 reads SGHRS; CDR2 reads YFSETQ. CDR3 protein: CASSFGTVTDTQYF. CDR3 sequence (DNA): TGCGCCAGCAGCTTTGGGACTGTTACAGATACGCAGTATTTT.

The chain links TRBV6-5 to TRBJ2-1, with TRBD2 matching 11 bases. V was pared by 2 bases and J by 7 bases, with 7 bases of the junction left unmatched. Germline V CDR1 and CDR2: MNHEY, SVGAGI. The CDR3 is 16 amino acids. DNA for the CDR3: TGTGCCAGCAGTTACGTAGCGGGAGGGCCTAGAAATGAGCAGTTCTTC. Protein: CASSYVAGGPRNEQFF.

The J gene is TRBJ2-7, the V gene TRBV28, with D possibly matching TRBD2 (5 bases). The CDR3 length is 13 residues. The V end was cut by 5 bases, the J end by 6 bases, with 14 bases between. CDR1 MDHEN and CDR2 SYDVKM come from the germline V gene. The chain's CDR3 is CASSAGPRGEQYF. The CDR3 region has the DNA TGTGCCAGCAGTGCCGGGCCACGGGGCGAGCAGTACTTC.

The gene calls are TRBV5-1 and TRBJ2-1, with TRBD2 identical over 7 bases. V was clipped by 0 bases and J by 4 bases; unmatched bases: 4. The CDR3 length is 15 residues. In germline, CDR1 is SGHRS, CDR2 YFSETQ. The CDR3 loop is CASSLGEGPYNEQFF. CDR3 nucleotides: TGCGCCAGCAGCTTGGGGGAGGGGCCATACAATGAGCAGTTCTTC.

The J gene is TRBJ1-5, the V gene TRBV18; D is uncertain. The germline CDR1 and CDR2 sequences are KGHSH and LQKENI. Trimming stripped 4 bases from V and 4 bases from J, with 11 bases between. CDR3 length: 14 residues. CDR3 protein: CASSLGRQNQPQHF. DNA for the CDR3: TGTGCCAGCTCACTTGGACGGCAAAATCAGCCCCAGCATTTT.

The gene calls are TRBV7-9 and TRBJ1-2; D not resolved. CDR1 and CDR2 from the germline V gene are SEHNR and FQNEAQ (reference sequence). CDR3 length equals 12 residues. V was trimmed by 5 bases and J by 8 bases, leaving 12 bases between them. The chain's CDR3 is CASSPSVEGYTF. The CDR3 nucleotides are TGTGCCAGCAGCCCTTCGGTGGAAGGCTACACCTTC.

V usage is TRBV5-4 and J usage is TRBJ1-1, with 8 bases fitting TRBD1. CDR1 SGHNT and CDR2 YYREEE come from the germline V gene (reference sequence). CDR3 size: 16 residues. Trimming removed 5 bases from V and 5 bases from J; junction bases left unmatched: 14. CDR3 residues: CASSSKTQGANTEAFF. In nucleotides, the CDR3 is TGTGCCAGCAGTTCGAAAACCCAGGGGGCGAATACTGAAGCTTTCTTT.

The V call is TRBV7-2, the J call TRBJ2-1; a weak D match, TRBD2 (6 bases). Germline V gene data show CDR1 as SGHTA and CDR2 as FQGNSA. V gave up 5 bases and J gave up 5 bases, with 19 bases separating them. The CDR3 is 16 amino acids. CDR3 sequence: CASSPRWSGGDNEQFF. DNA for the CDR3: TGTGCCAGCAGCCCCCGTTGGAGCGGAGGGGACAATGAGCAGTTCTTC.

The V gene is TRBV5-1, the J gene TRBJ1-1, with 7 positions matching TRBD1. The CDR3 runs 15 residues. J was trimmed by 6 bases and V by 0 bases; bases with no gene match: 8. Looked up from germline, CDR1 is SGHRS and CDR2 is YFSETQ. The CDR3 region has the DNA TGCGCCAGCAGCTTGGCTGCAGGGGGAATCTCTGAAGCTTTCTTT. It yields the protein CASSLAAGGISEAFF.

The V gene is TRBV6-1, the J gene TRBJ2-7; tentatively, D is TRBD1 (5 bases). Trimming took off 7 bases at V and 6 bases at J, with 16 bases between the two ends. CDR1 MNHNS and CDR2 SASEGT come from the germline V gene. This CDR3 is 13 amino acids long. The CDR3 nucleotides are TGTGCCAGCAACAGGATCGTCCTCTCCGAGCAGTACTTC. Translating gives CASNRIVLSEQYF.

Points on this clone: Other DNA sequences within the sample encode an identical CDR3. CDR3 DNA sequence: TGTGCCAGTAGTTCTGACAGGGGGTTCAATCAGCCCCAGCATTTT. This translates into CASSSDRGFNQPQHF. The V gene is TRBV19, the J gene TRBJ1-5; 9 bases are a match to TRBD1. With 5 bases clipped from V and 3 bases from J, the junction kept 5 bases outside the gene matches. Germline V gene sequence: CDR1 LNHDA, CDR2 SQIVND (reference sequence). The CDR3 runs 15 residues. Using reference TRBV19 and TRBJ1-5 for the parts outside the CDR3, the full variable domain is DGGITQSPKYLFRKEGQNVTLSCEQNLNHDAMYWYRQDPGQGLRLIYYSQIVNDFQKGDIAEGYSVSREKKESFPLTVTSAQKNPTAFYLCASSSDRGFNQPQHFGDGTRLSIL.

The chain carries TRBV29-1 and TRBJ2-3; TRBD2 matches 11 bases. The CDR3 extends over 15 amino acids. V shed 4 bases, J shed 0 bases, and the junction held 3 bases outside the gene matches. Germline V gene sequence: CDR1 SQVTM, CDR2 ANQGSEA. The CDR3 DNA reads TGCAGCGTTGTAGGGACTAGCGGTAGCACAGATACGCAGTATTTT. The encoded protein is CSVVGTSGSTDTQYF.

This chain links TRBV20-1 with TRBJ2-5; D not resolved. The length of the CDR3 is 11 residues. The V end lost 3 bases, the J end lost 7 bases, and 9 bases lay between the germline ends. From germline, CDR1 is DFQATT and CDR2 SNEGSKA (reference sequence). The CDR3 DNA sequence: TGCAGTGCTAGTGGGATGGGGACCCAGTACTTC. This encodes CSASGMGTQYF.

V is TRBV5-1 and J is TRBJ2-2; no reliable D call. V dropped 3 bases and J dropped 2 bases, with 5 bases sitting between them. CDR1 is SGHRS and CDR2 is YFSETQ in the germline V gene. The CDR3 extends over 13 amino acids. The CDR3: CASSSGNTGELFF. DNA for the CDR3: TGCGCCAGCAGCTCAGGAAACACCGGGGAGCTGTTTTTT.

Worth noting for this clone: The same CDR3 arises from other DNA sequences in this sample as well. V is TRBV5-1 and J is TRBJ2-3, with D uncertain. CDR1 and CDR2 from the germline V gene are SGHRS and YFSETQ. The length of the CDR3 is 14 residues. V was clipped by 0 bases and J by 2 bases, with 7 bases between them. The CDR3 region is CASSLVLPTDTQYF. DNA for the CDR3: TGCGCCAGCAGCTTGGTTCTTCCCACAGATACGCAGTATTTT. Using reference TRBV5-1 and TRBJ2-3 for the parts outside the CDR3, the full variable domain is KAGVTQTPRYLIKTRGQQVTLSCSPISGHRSVSWYQQTPGQGLQFLFEYFSETQRNKGNFPGRFSGRQFSNSRSEMNVSTLELGDSALYLCASSLVLPTDTQYFGPGTRLTVL.

In the case of this clone: Other DNA sequences in this sample translate to the same CDR3. The CDR3 spells CASSLAGRYEQYF. The CDR3 bases are TGTGCCAGCAGCTTAGCGGGTCGATACGAGCAGTACTTC. The J gene is TRBJ2-7, the V gene TRBV7-2; D is unresolved. There are 13 residues in the CDR3. Germline CDR1 reads SGHTA; CDR2 reads FQGNSA. The V and J ends lost 0 bases and 4 bases respectively, with 7 bases between them.